This TCR beta chain derives from a study of beta chain features in type 1 diabetes. Study-level findings and limits: Across all four CD4+ subsets, people with type 1 diabetes showed modestly shorter TCRB CDR3s.

This clone has a handful of counts. What it binds is not known. The length of the CDR3 is 11 residues. The germline V and J ends were trimmed by 0 bases and 11 bases, with 7 bases remaining between them. In germline, CDR1 is GTSNPN, CDR2 SVGIG (reference sequence). cDNA synthesis used the whole RNA isolate, giving expressed TCRB sequences. The method was immunoSEQ multiplex PCR; TCRdb's version includes in-frame clones alone and lacks a portion of them. This table holds a few hundred thousand clones, 13% found once. Sequenced: naive CD4+ T cells from blood. The clonotype comes from a woman between 18 and 29 years old with type 1 diabetes. J is TRBJ1-4 and V is TRBV30; D remains unclear. CDR3 sequence (DNA): TGTGCCTGGAGTGTTGGGAGGAAACTGTTTTTT. Residues: CAWSVGRKLFF.